The entry below gives a single TCR beta chain sequence along with its context. Its matching antigen is unknown. This entry comes from a study of shared clonotypes between healthy human individuals. The CDR3 has 16 residues. Trimming took 2 bases from V and 4 from J; bases not matched to a gene: 5. The V gene's germline CDR1 is SGDLS and CDR2 YYNGEE. Naive-designated CD8 cells lacked CD45RO, were positively enriched for CCR7, and omitted terminally differentiated effector memory CD45RA+ cells. The study's findings and limits: Generally, naive subsets (rather than memory subsets) showed larger estimated richness.

Running of the assay took place at deep level. Several immunoSEQ plates held equal portions of the genomic DNA taken from each subset. The input for sorted-subset replicate PCRs was about 210 ng DNA, 25,000 to 30,000 T cell genomes. The assay was immunoSEQ multiplex PCR, and TCRdb's table has in-frame clones only and misses some. This table has about 700,000 clones, 90% to 95% appearing once. This receptor was taken from a man aged 25-40 years in good health. Specimen: naive CD8+ T cells sorted from blood. This chain links TRBV9 with TRBJ2-3, with TRBD1 identical over 12 bases. The CDR3 loop reads CASSVRDRGRADTQYF. The CDR3 region has the DNA TGTGCCAGCAGCGTCCGGGACAGGGGGCGGGCAGATACGCAGTATTTT.